One TCR beta chain is described in this entry. This CDR3 spans 14 amino acids. How the authors handled the data: Estimation of nucleated cell counts was performed using reference gene primer amplification. Method: immunoSEQ multiplex PCR; TCRdb's copy keeps in-frame clones and lacks some. Clonal size and the V and J genes are those of that table, whereas D and trimming came from the DNA. Found here are about 170,000 clones, roughly 90% of them singletons; the top ten hold about 4.9%. The data were obtained in a study of blood T cell repertoires in COVID-19. Study summary: COVID-19 samples collected from the United States, Italy and Spain covered acute and convalescent phases. Sources were T cells, B-cell-depleted T cells, or PBMCs; the material itself was cDNA or gDNA.

Seattle patients were enrolled during active infection and followed longitudinally. Sequencing was performed on peripheral blood. The sequence came from a man aged 18-30 years with COVID-19, enrolled during active disease. The rearrangement uses TRBV21-1 and TRBJ1-2. TRBV21-1 corresponds to a pseudogene. The CDR3 coding sequence is TGTGCCAGCAGCAATAGGAGAGACAACTATGGCTACACCTTC. This translates into CASSNRRDNYGYTF.